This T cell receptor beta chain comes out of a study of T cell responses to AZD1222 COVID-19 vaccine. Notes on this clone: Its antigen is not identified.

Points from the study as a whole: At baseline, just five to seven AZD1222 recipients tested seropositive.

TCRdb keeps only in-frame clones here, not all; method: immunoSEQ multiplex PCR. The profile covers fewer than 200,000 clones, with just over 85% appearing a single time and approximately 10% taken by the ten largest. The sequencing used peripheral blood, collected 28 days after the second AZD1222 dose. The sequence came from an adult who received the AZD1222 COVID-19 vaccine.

Here the CDR3 DNA reads TGCAGCGTTGCTGAGGACACTGAAGCTTTCTTT. Amino acid sequence: CSVAEDTEAFF. V and J are TRBV29-1 and TRBJ1-1; D is ambiguous. CDR3 length equals 11 residues. Germline V gene data show CDR1 as SQVTM and CDR2 as ANQGSEA. Between the trimmed V and J ends, which lost 4 bases and 3 bases, there was a span of 6 bases.